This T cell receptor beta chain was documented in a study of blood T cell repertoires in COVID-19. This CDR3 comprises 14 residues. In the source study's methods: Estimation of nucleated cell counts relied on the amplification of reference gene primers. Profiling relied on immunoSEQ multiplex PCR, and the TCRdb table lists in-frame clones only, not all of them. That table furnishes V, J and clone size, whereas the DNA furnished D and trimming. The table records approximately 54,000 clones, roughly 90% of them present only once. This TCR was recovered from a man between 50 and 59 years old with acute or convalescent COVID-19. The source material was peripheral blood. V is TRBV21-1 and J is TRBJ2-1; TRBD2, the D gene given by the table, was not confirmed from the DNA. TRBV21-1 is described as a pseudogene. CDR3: CASSKVSVYNEQFF. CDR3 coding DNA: TGTGCCAGCAGCAAAGTATCGGTCTACAATGAGCAGTTCTTC.